These 27 T cell receptor beta chains originate from one sample sequenced in a study of response to subunit inactivated influenza vaccine. MiXCR, applied by TCRdb to the RT-PCR reads, yields one record per CDR3 protein. The table shows more than 150,000 distinct CDR3 sequences, with approximately 8.7% occurring only once. The starting material was non-naive T cells sorted from PBMCs, obtained on the day of vaccination. Every receptor here comes from a middle-aged man who received an inactivated influenza vaccine.

Ten or more counts support this clonotype. The chain is built from TRBV15 and TRBJ2-7; D perhaps matches TRBD1 (5 bases). Germline-derived CDR1 and CDR2 are LNHNV and YYDKDF (reference sequence). Trimming shortened V by 5 bases and J by 0 bases, and 14 bases separated the two germline ends. There are 15 residues in the CDR3. The CDR3 DNA is TGTGCCACCAGCGCCAACAGGTTAATCTCCTACGAGCAGTACTTC. This gives the protein CATSANRLISYEQYF.

This rearrangement joins TRBV2 to TRBJ2-7; TRBD1 aligns across 7 bases. V dropped 11 bases and J dropped 6; count of bases not matched to a gene: 13. The V gene's germline CDR1 is SNHLY and CDR2 FYNNEI. The CDR3 runs 13 residues. This chain's CDR3 is CAGRSAGGSEQYF. The CDR3 region has the DNA TGTGCCGGACGAAGTGCAGGGGGTTCCGAGCAGTACTTC.

The chain couples TRBV25-1 to TRBJ2-1, with 9 bases matching TRBD1. This CDR3 region has 15 residues. The V gene's germline CDR1 is MGHDK and CDR2 SYGVNS. The V gene end was trimmed by 7 bases and the J gene end by 3 bases; junction bases not matched to a gene: 7. Written as DNA, the CDR3 is TGTGCCAGCACCCCGACAGGGGGAAACTACAATGAGCAGTTCTTC. Protein product: CASTPTGGNYNEQFF.

The chain links TRBV5-6 to TRBJ2-6; D is possibly TRBD2 (6 bases). This CDR3 region has 16 residues. The V end lost 0 bases, the J end lost 8 bases, and 15 bases lay between the germline ends. The germline V gene encodes CDR1 SGHDT and CDR2 YYEEEE. CDR3 sequence (DNA): TGTGCCAGCAGCTTGGCGGTCGGGGGAGGTCCCAACGTCCTGACTTTC. It is translated as CASSLAVGGGPNVLTF.

The chain is built from TRBV6-2 or TRBV6-3 and TRBJ1-1, with D uncertain. Trimming took off 6 bases at V and 6 bases at J, with 11 bases between the two ends. The CDR3 spans 12 residues. Germline lookup yields CDR1 MNHEY and CDR2 SVGEGT. For the CDR3, the DNA is TGTGCCAGCAGACGACCGGGCCCTGAAGCTTTCTTT. It yields the protein CASRRPGPEAFF.

The V gene is TRBV5-5, the J gene TRBJ2-1; D is undetermined. The CDR3 runs 15 residues. Trimming pared 4 bases from V and 1 base from J, leaving 12 bases between. In germline, CDR1 is SGHKS, CDR2 YYEKEE (reference sequence). The CDR3 DNA is TGTGCCAGCAGCGCGACGGCCGGGTCCTACAATGAGCAGTTCTTC. Its translation is CASSATAGSYNEQFF. Looking up the rest from reference TRBV5-5 and TRBJ2-1 gives the full variable domain: DAGVTQSPTHLIKTRGQQVTLRCSPISGHKSVSWYQQVLGQGPQFIFQYYEKEERGRGNFPDRFSARQFPNYSSELNVNALLLGDSALYLCASSATAGSYNEQFFGPGTRLTVL.

The sample holds a few counts of this clonotype. CDR3 loop: CASNARRGIQETQYF. The CDR3 nucleotides are TGTGCCAGCAACGCGCGCAGGGGAATTCAAGAGACCCAGTACTTC. The J gene is TRBJ2-5, the V gene TRBV6-1; a weak D match, TRBD1 (6 bases). CDR1 and CDR2 from the germline V gene are MNHNS and SASEGT. This CDR3 has 15 residues. V gave up 7 bases and J gave up 2 bases, with 17 bases separating them.

This clonotype was recorded a few times. The gene calls are TRBV3-1 and TRBJ1-6; no definite D call. V was trimmed by 4 bases and J by 10 bases, leaving 14 bases between them. CDR1 is LGHDT and CDR2 is YNNKEL in the germline V gene (reference sequence). This CDR3 is built from 14 residues. This CDR3 is CASSLSPADSPLHF. The CDR3 DNA reads TGTGCCAGCAGCCTAAGTCCGGCGGACTCACCCCTCCACTTT.

This clonotype has a count of ten or more. The V call is TRBV7-2, the J call TRBJ2-7; the match to TRBD2 covers 10 bases. With 1 base clipped from V and 7 bases from J, the junction kept 4 bases outside the gene matches. Germline values: CDR1 SGHTA, CDR2 FQGNSA. The CDR3 sequence is 14 residues long. CDR3 amino acids: CASSLVAGGGEQYF. CDR3 nucleotides: TGTGCCAGCAGCTTAGTAGCGGGAGGAGGGGAGCAGTACTTC.

This clonotype appeared a few times. The chain combines TRBV5-1 with TRBJ2-5; tentative D call: TRBD2 (7 bases). This CDR3 contains 15 residues. V lost 0 bases and J 1 base, leaving 10 bases between the germline ends. CDR1 and CDR2 (germline): SGHRS, YFSETQ. The CDR3 DNA follows: TGCGCCAGCAGCTTGGTGGGGGGGGCCCAAGAGACCCAGTACTTC. This sequence encodes CASSLVGGAQETQYF.

This clonotype appeared a few times. For the CDR3, the DNA is TGTGCCAGCAGCTTAAGCGGGGGGGCCCAGACCCAGTACTTC. Residues: CASSLSGGAQTQYF. The V gene is TRBV7-2, the J gene TRBJ2-5; TRBD2 matches at 10 bases. The CDR3 spans 14 residues. Germline V lookup: CDR1 SGHTA, CDR2 FQGNSA. Trimming removed 2 bases from V and 6 bases from J; junction bases left unmatched: 3.

This clonotype was seen only a few times. The rearrangement links TRBV5-1 to TRBJ2-1; TRBD2 aligns across 9 bases. CDR1 and CDR2 (germline): SGHRS, YFSETQ. The V gene end was trimmed by 0 bases and the J gene end by 5 bases; junction bases not matched to a gene: 6. This CDR3 has 16 amino acids. The CDR3 DNA reads as TGCGCCAGCAGCTTGGGTAGCGGGAGCCGAAACAATGAGCAGTTCTTC. It translates to CASSLGSGSRNNEQFF.

The CDR3 DNA is TGCGCCAGCAGTGGACAGGGGGTTCAGACCGGGGAGCTGTTTTTT. Its translation is CASSGQGVQTGELFF. The chain uses TRBV10-2 and TRBJ2-2; TRBD1 matches at 9 bases. The ends lost 4 bases at V and 5 bases at J; junction bases unmatched: 5. The CDR3 length is 15 residues. Germline CDR1 reads WSHSY; CDR2 reads SAAADI.

This chain joins TRBV10-3 and TRBJ2-4, with a possible D match to TRBD2 (6 bases). Germline loops: CDR1 ENHRY, CDR2 SYGVKD. The CDR3 is 13 residues long. V lost 0 bases to trimming and J lost 9 bases, with 9 bases between them. The CDR3 reads CAISESRETIQYF. The CDR3 region has the DNA TGTGCCATCAGTGAGTCGCGGGAAACCATTCAGTACTTC.

This clonotype came up many times. The chain uses TRBV5-1 and TRBJ2-3, with TRBD2 identical over 12 bases. Trimming took 6 bases from V and 2 from J; bases not matched to a gene: 4. The CDR3 length is 15 residues. From germline, CDR1 is SGHRS and CDR2 YFSETQ. The CDR3 reads CASNRLAGATDTQYF. CDR3 DNA: TGCGCCAGCAACAGACTAGCGGGGGCCACAGATACGCAGTATTTT.

In its sample, this clonotype was seen a few times. This sequence joins TRBV6-2 or TRBV6-3 and TRBJ1-6; unclear D gene. Germline CDR1 reads MNHEY; CDR2 reads SVGEGT. CDR3 size: 15 residues. V was shortened by 2 bases and J by 7 bases, with 12 bases between the two germline ends. CDR3 bases: TGTGCCAGCAGTTACAGGCCAGATGCCAATTCACCCCTCCACTTT. It specifies CASSYRPDANSPLHF.

In its sample, this clonotype was seen a few times. The CDR3 protein is CASSQDRQGVGYTF. Here the CDR3 DNA reads TGCGCCAGCAGCCAAGATCGGCAGGGGGTTGGCTACACCTTC. The chain carries TRBV4-1 and TRBJ1-2; 7 bases map to TRBD1. This CDR3 comprises 14 residues. V trimming: 0 bases; J trimming: 7 bases; junction bases outside the gene matches: 5. Germline lookup yields CDR1 MGHRA and CDR2 YSYEKL.

This chain connects TRBV2 to TRBJ1-1; D uncertain. This CDR3 region has 12 residues. Germline CDR1 and CDR2: SNHLY and FYNNEI. The V and J ends lost 0 bases and 1 base respectively, with 0 bases between them. CDR3 sequence reads: CASSEANTEAFF. In nucleotides, the CDR3 is TGTGCCAGCAGTGAAGCGAACACTGAAGCTTTCTTT.

The chain uses TRBV13 and TRBJ2-5; 13 nucleotides agree with TRBD2. The germline gives CDR1 PRHDT, CDR2 FYEKMQ (reference sequence). V gave up 4 bases and J gave up 1 base; unmatched junction bases: 6. The CDR3 is 17 amino acids. CDR3: CASSSGLAGVLQETQYF. Written as DNA, the CDR3 is TGTGCCAGCAGCTCCGGACTAGCGGGAGTCCTCCAAGAGACCCAGTACTTC.

This clonotype was counted a few times. The genes are TRBV4-1 and TRBJ2-1; D might be TRBD2 (6 bases). This CDR3 contains 17 residues. CDR1 and CDR2 from the germline V gene are MGHRA and YSYEKL. V was trimmed by 2 bases and J by 0 bases, leaving 14 bases between them. The CDR3 loop is CASSQSLATSSYNEQFF. Written as DNA, the CDR3 is TGCGCCAGCAGCCAATCCCTAGCGACAAGCTCCTACAATGAGCAGTTCTTC.

There are many counts of this clonotype. The chain is built from TRBV12-3 or TRBV12-4 and TRBJ1-2; the D is unclear. V lost 6 bases to trimming and J lost 2 bases, with 10 bases between them. The CDR3 is 13 amino acids. The CDR3 loop reads CASSYGQNYGYTF. CDR3 in DNA: TGTGCCAGCAGCTACGGCCAGAACTATGGCTACACCTTC.

Many counts were recorded for this clonotype. The V gene is TRBV24-1, the J gene TRBJ2-7, with 11 bases matching TRBD2. The CDR3 extends over 19 amino acids. Germline CDR1 reads KGHDR; CDR2 reads SFDVKD. V shed 4 bases and J 2 bases; nucleotides not matched to a gene: 15. CDR3 loop: CATSESTGSGTSGAYEQYF. DNA of the CDR3: TGTGCCACCAGTGAATCGACAGGGTCCGGGACTAGCGGTGCCTACGAGCAGTACTTC.

This clonotype was seen at least ten times. This chain's CDR3 is CASSLAEGISGNTIYF. The CDR3 DNA reads TGTGCCAGCAGCTTGGCCGAGGGGATCTCTGGAAACACCATATATTTT. J is TRBJ1-3 and V is TRBV5-5; possible D gene TRBD1, 5 bases. V was shortened by 0 bases and J by 0 bases, with 10 bases between the two germline ends. Germline loops: CDR1 SGHKS, CDR2 YYEKEE (reference sequence). This CDR3 comprises 16 residues.

The rearrangement uses TRBV6-6 and TRBJ2-1; a weak D match, TRBD1 (6 bases). Germline V lookup: CDR1 MNHNY, CDR2 SVGAGI (reference sequence). Trimming removed 2 bases at V and 5 bases at J, with 7 bases between. The CDR3 spans 13 residues. The CDR3 bases are TGTGCCAGCAGTTACCGGACAGACAATGAGCAGTTCTTC. This gives the protein CASSYRTDNEQFF.

The table lists this clonotype with many counts. The gene calls are TRBV14 and TRBJ2-1, with 7 nucleotides matching TRBD1. This CDR3 has 14 residues. Germline V lookup: CDR1 SGHDN, CDR2 FVKESK. Trimming cost V 3 bases and J 9 bases; bases outside gene matches: 8. In DNA form, the CDR3 reads TGTGCCAGCAGCCACATGGACAGGCGTACTGAGCAGTTCTTC. Its translation is CASSHMDRRTEQFF.

This clonotype was recorded a few times. The chain is built from TRBV28 and TRBJ2-5, with a possible D match to TRBD1 (6 bases). V lost 2 bases to trimming and J lost 2 bases, with 9 bases between them. Germline CDR1 reads MDHEN; CDR2 reads SYDVKM. The CDR3 spans 14 residues. CDR3 in amino acids: CASSLLGAQETQYF. The CDR3 DNA reads TGTGCCAGCAGTTTACTGGGGGCACAAGAGACCCAGTACTTC.

This clonotype turned up a few times. CDR3 in amino acids: CASSSLAGYNEQFF. The CDR3 nucleotides read TGTGCCAGCAGCTCCCTGGCCGGATACAATGAGCAGTTCTTC. The rearrangement joins TRBV7-2 to TRBJ2-1; D gene ambiguous. The length of the CDR3 is 14 residues. Trimming left V 4 bases short and J 4 bases short, with 11 bases between. The germline V gene has CDR1 SGHTA and CDR2 FQGNSA. Full variable domain (rest looked up from reference TRBV7-2 and TRBJ2-1): GAGVSQSPSNKVTEKGKDVELRCDPISGHTALYWYRQSLGQGLEFLIYFQGNSAPDKSGLPSDRFSAERTGGSVSTLTIQRTQQEDSAVYLCASSSLAGYNEQFFGPGTRLTVL.